The rows below give T cell receptor beta chains drawn from one sample of a study of T cell repertoires in cytomegalovirus infection. Using its own MiXCR run on the reads, TCRdb lists one record per CDR3 protein. Found here are under 500,000 distinct CDR3 sequences, about 42% of them singletons; the top ten hold about 45%. For these TCRs, the target antigens are not known. The material was cultured PBMCs, obtained from culture after CMV antigen stimulation. The receptors originated from a human donor in good health (CMV status not recorded). Some clones in this sample may be carry-over from other donors' samples. Each CDR3 is given without its conserved first and last residue. D genes are given only for firm matches.

j_call v_call d_call cdr3_aa
TRBJ2-3 TRBV12-3/TRBV12-4 . ASSHPTVSRTDTQY
TRBJ2-5 TRBV6-6 . ASSQTGEETQY
TRBJ2-5 TRBV2 . ASSAAPGTQY
TRBJ2-3 TRBV7-7 . ASSLDGGTDTQY
TRBJ1-4 TRBV6-6 . ASRRGPGSSTNEKLF
TRBJ2-7 TRBV27 . ASSPYGGALEQY
TRBJ1-3 TRBV5-1 . ASSSLSGGSGNTIY
TRBJ2-5 TRBV6-1 TRBD1 ASRTRGFQETQY
TRBJ2-4 TRBV7-8 TRBD2 ASSLLGGSSKNIQY
TRBJ1-1 TRBV7-6 . ASSLTDGGNTEAF
TRBJ2-3 TRBV7-9 TRBD2 ASSRQRDGKSTDTQY
TRBJ2-7 TRBV7-2 . ASSLFMDSYEQY
TRBJ1-1 TRBV25-1 . ASSPTSGAGDTEAF
TRBJ2-1 TRBV25-1 TRBD2 ASSELILGSGLAYNEQF
TRBJ1-5 TRBV6-1 . ASVITLSGNQPQH
TRBJ2-1 TRBV7-9 TRBD1 ASTATRQGAEKRNYNEQF
TRBJ2-1 TRBV28 . ASSLPGLDGYNEQF
TRBJ1-6 TRBV5-8 TRBD1 ASSFTGGGNSPLH
TRBJ2-1 TRBV7-8 . ASRGREYPYNEQF
TRBJ2-5 TRBV6-5 TRBD1 ASRRYRGPLGETQY
TRBJ2-1 TRBV7-2 TRBD2 ASSLDGTSGGYEQF
TRBJ2-1 TRBV7-2 . ASSYYGTDYNEQF
TRBJ2-5 TRBV28 TRBD1 ASSFRFRDRGPKTQY
TRBJ2-1 TRBV11-1 . ASSLRDSPYNEQF
TRBJ2-7 TRBV19 . ASSSGAAEGEY
TRBJ2-1 TRBV7-6 . ASSLAPPGAYNEQF
TRBJ2-5 TRBV4-1 . ASSQDFGPGRETQY
TRBJ1-4 TRBV6-1 TRBD1 ASSEDPGQGREKLF
TRBJ2-5 TRBV5-6 . ASSFAGSETQY
TRBJ2-1 TRBV6-6 TRBD2 ASSRTSGGHSYNEQF
TRBJ2-3 TRBV6-1 TRBD2 ASRNGLGGSTDTQY
TRBJ1-1 TRBV6-1 . ASKVRANTEAF
TRBJ2-7 TRBV6-8 . ASSYAFVRGVENEQY
TRBJ2-7 TRBV11-1 . ASSLGGLPAPYEQY
TRBJ2-7 TRBV12-3/TRBV12-4 . ASNPRRGFNEQY
TRBJ1-1 TRBV12-3/TRBV12-4 . ASRGLRNTEAF
TRBJ1-1 TRBV7-2 . ASSERPDRTVEAF
TRBJ2-7 TRBV9 TRBD2 ASSPVAGAYSIYEQY
TRBJ1-3 TRBV11-2 . ASSSRGTRPIGNTIY
TRBJ2-1 TRBV19 TRBD1 ASSRGTGNEQF
TRBJ1-1 TRBV28 . ASSLLIGKPNTEAF
TRBJ1-1 TRBV2 TRBD1 ASRNRGLNTEAF
TRBJ1-3 TRBV7-2 . ASSLVGTSVGNTIY
TRBJ2-1 TRBV6-8 . ASRRTGRDPPF
TRBJ2-1 TRBV7-2 . ASSSYGGYNEQF
TRBJ1-4 TRBV5-6 . ASGRGYEKLF
TRBJ1-2 TRBV20-1 . SATTLMNYGYT
TRBJ1-1 TRBV7-6 . ASSYSGENEAF
TRBJ2-6 TRBV9 . ASSVVGGGAGANVLT
TRBJ1-2 TRBV7-2 . ASRSGDNYGYT
TRBJ2-1 TRBV7-2 . ASSPRPFRATEQF
TRBJ2-1 TRBV7-2 TRBD1 ASSSGTGVNEQF
TRBJ2-1 TRBV12-3/TRBV12-4 . ASSLGGSVYNEQF
TRBJ2-2 TRBV7-2 . ASSPTDFTTGELF
TRBJ2-1 TRBV4-1 . ASSQIFADNEQF
TRBJ2-7 TRBV7-8 . ASSSSPPGRGHEQY
TRBJ2-4 TRBV6-2/TRBV6-3 TRBD2 ASRPSLAGAKNIQY